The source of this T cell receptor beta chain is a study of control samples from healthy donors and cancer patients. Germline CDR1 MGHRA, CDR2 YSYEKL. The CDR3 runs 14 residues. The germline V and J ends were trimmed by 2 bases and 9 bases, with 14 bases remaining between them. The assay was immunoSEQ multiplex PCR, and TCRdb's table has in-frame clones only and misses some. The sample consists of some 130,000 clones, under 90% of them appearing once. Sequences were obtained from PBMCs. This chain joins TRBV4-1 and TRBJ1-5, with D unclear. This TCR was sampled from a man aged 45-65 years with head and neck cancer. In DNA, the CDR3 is TGCGCCAGCAGCCAAAGTGGGCCCTTAGGGCCCCAGCATTTT. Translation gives CASSQSGPLGPQHF.